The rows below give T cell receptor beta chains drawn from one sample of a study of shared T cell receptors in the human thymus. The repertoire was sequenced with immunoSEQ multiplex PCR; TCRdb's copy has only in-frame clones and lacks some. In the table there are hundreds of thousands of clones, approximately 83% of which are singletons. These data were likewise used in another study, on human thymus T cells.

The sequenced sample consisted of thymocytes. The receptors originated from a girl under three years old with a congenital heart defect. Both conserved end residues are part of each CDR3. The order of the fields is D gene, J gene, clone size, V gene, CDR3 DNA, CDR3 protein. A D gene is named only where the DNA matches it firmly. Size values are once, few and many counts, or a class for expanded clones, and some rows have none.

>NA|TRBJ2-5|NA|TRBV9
TGTGCCAGCAGCGTAGCTCCAGCGTGGGAGACCCAGTACTTC
CASSVAPAWETQYF
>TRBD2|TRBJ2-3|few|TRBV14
TGTGCCAGCAGCCAAGAGAATGATAGCGGGGGGCAAACTAGCACAGATACGCAGTATTTT
CASSQENDSGGQTSTDTQYF
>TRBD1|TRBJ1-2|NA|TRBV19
TGTGCCAGTAGATCTGTATCGGGACAGGGTTCTAACTATGGCTACACCTTC
CASRSVSGQGSNYGYTF
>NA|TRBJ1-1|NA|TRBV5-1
TGCGCCAGCAGCCCGGCCCCTGCGGGATTCATGAACACTGAAGCTTTCTTT
CASSPAPAGFMNTEAFF
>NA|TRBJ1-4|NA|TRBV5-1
TGCGCCAGCAGCTTAACAGGCCAAGGAAAACTGTTTTTT
CASSLTGQGKLFF
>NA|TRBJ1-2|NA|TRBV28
TGTGCCAGCAGACCGGACAGTAACTATGGCTACACCTTC
CASRPDSNYGYTF
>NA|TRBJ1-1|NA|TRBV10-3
TGTGCCATCAGTGAGTCGACGGAGGAAAACACTGAAGCTTTCTTT
CAISESTEENTEAFF
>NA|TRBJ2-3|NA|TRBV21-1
TGTGCCAGCAGCAAAGCATCCCCCCCCCGACTAGTTGCCACAGATACGCAGTATTTT
CASSKASPPRLVATDTQYF
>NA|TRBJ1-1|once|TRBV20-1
TGCAGTGCTAGTAACGGGGTTCGCGCTTTCTTT
CSASNGVRAFF
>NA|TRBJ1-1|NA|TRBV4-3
TGCGCCAGCACGAGTGGAAGGACTCCGAACACTGAAGCTTTCTTT
CASTSGRTPNTEAFF
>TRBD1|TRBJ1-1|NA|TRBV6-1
TGTGCCAGCAGTGAAGCGAATGGCAGGGGGTTGTGTACTGAAGCTTTCTTT
CASSEANGRGLCTEAFF
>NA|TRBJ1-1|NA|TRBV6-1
TGTGCCAGCAGTTTTAGGGGCGGTTACACTGAAGCTTTCTTT
CASSFRGGYTEAFF
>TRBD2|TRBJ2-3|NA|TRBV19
TGTGCCAGTAGACGACTAGCGGGGAGTTCAAATACGCAGTATTTT
CASRRLAGSSNTQYF
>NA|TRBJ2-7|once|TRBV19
TGTGCCAGTAGTACCTACAGGGAAGAGAACTACGAGCAGTACTTC
CASSTYREENYEQYF
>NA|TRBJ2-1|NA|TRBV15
TGTGCCACCAGCAGAGTTTTCCCCGAGGTGAGTGAGCAGTTCTTC
CATSRVFPEVSEQFF
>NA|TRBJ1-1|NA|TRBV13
TGTGCCAGCAGCTCCATACCACAGGGACTGAACACTGAAGCTTTCTTT
CASSSIPQGLNTEAFF
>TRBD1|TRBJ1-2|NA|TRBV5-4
TGTGCCAGCAGCAGGCGGCGACAGGGCTCCACTCATGGCTACACCTTC
CASSRRRQGSTHGYTF
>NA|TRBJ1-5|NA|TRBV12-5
TGTGCTAGTGGTCCCCACCCGGACGGCTTCGTAGCGGGCAATCAGCCCCAGCATTTT
CASGPHPDGFVAGNQPQHF